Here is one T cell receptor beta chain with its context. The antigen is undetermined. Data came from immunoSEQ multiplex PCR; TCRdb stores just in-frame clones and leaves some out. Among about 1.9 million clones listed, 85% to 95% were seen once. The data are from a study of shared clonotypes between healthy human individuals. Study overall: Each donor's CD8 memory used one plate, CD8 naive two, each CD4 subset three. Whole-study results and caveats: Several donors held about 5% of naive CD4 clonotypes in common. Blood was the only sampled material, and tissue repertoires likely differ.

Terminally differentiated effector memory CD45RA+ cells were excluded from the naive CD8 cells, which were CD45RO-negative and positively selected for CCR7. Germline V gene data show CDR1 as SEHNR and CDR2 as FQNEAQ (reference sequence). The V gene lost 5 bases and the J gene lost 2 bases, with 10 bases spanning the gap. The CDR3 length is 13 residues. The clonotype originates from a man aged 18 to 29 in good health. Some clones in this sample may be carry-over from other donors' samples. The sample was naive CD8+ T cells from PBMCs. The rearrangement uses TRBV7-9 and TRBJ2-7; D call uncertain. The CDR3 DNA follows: TGTGCCAGCAGCCGTACCCAAGCCTACGAGCAGTACTTC. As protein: CASSRTQAYEQYF.